The 8 T cell receptor beta chains in this list originate from one sample, sequenced in a study of blood T cells in healthy people across ages. Alongside a J-beta primer mix, a sample-barcoded 5' primer served in a second PCR lasting about 7 to 12 cycles. In TCRdb, the 5' RACE reads were re-called with MiXCR into one record per CDR3 protein. The sample consists of about 970,000 distinct CDR3 sequences, 51% of them appearing once. Sequencing used blood. These receptors were collected from a woman in her sixties in good health.

The chain uses TRBV7-2 and TRBJ2-3, with TRBD1 matching over 10 bases. After removal of 5 bases from V and 2 bases from J, the junction contained 13 bases not matched to a gene. CDR3 size: 18 residues. CDR1 SGHTA and CDR2 FQGNSA come from the germline V gene. For the CDR3, the DNA is TGTGCCAGCAGCAAGCAGTCCTCGGGACAGGGGCTCACAGATACGCAGTATTTT. This gives the protein CASSKQSSGQGLTDTQYF.

V usage is TRBV29-1 and J usage is TRBJ2-7; TRBD2 aligns across 8 bases. The V segment lost 5 bases and the J segment 3 bases; nucleotides outside the gene matches: 6. The CDR3 has 13 residues. CDR1 is SQVTM, CDR2 ANQGSEA, per germline. The CDR3 DNA sequence: TGCAGCGTTCGAACTAGCGGCAACTACGAGCAGTACTTC. Protein sequence: CSVRTSGNYEQYF.

The chain uses TRBV27 and TRBJ2-7; D is uncertain. The J call may be wrong; the DNA end is better matched by TRBJ2-5. This CDR3 has 19 amino acids. Germline V gene sequence: CDR1 MNHEY, CDR2 SMNVEV (reference sequence). The CDR3 is CASSPIRVEDASASETQYF. The CDR3 coding sequence is TGTGCCAGCAGTCCCATCCGAGTCGAGGACGCTTCCGCGTCGGAGACCCAGTACTTC.

This sequence joins TRBV14 and TRBJ2-1; TRBD2 matches 13 bases. The CDR3 has 15 residues. Trimming cost V 5 bases and J 9 bases; bases outside gene matches: 7. Germline assignment: CDR1 SGHDN and CDR2 FVKESK. CDR3 amino acids: CASSKGLAGATEQFF. Here the CDR3 DNA reads TGTGCCAGCAGCAAAGGACTAGCGGGAGCCACTGAGCAGTTCTTC.

The chain couples TRBV28 to TRBJ2-4; 7 bases match TRBD1. Germline CDR1 is MDHEN and CDR2 is SYDVKM. CDR3 size: 14 residues. V was pared by 7 bases and J by 5 bases, with 8 bases of the junction left unmatched. The CDR3 DNA sequence: TGTGCCAGCATAGGAGCACAGGGGCAAAACATTCAGTACTTC. This translates into CASIGAQGQNIQYF.

The CDR3 here is CSARGVPTDTQYF. CDR3 in DNA: TGCAGTGCTAGAGGGGTGCCCACAGATACGCAGTATTTT. The rearrangement joins TRBV20-1 to TRBJ2-3; no clear D gene. The V gene's germline CDR1 is DFQATT and CDR2 SNEGSKA (reference sequence). The CDR3 length is 13 residues. Trimming took off 1 base at V and 2 bases at J, with 7 bases between the two ends.

The chain combines TRBV28 with TRBJ2-1; D might be TRBD1 (5 bases). TRBJ2-7 matches the DNA end more closely, so the J call is doubtful. The V gene's germline CDR1 is MDHEN and CDR2 SYDVKM. There are 15 residues in the CDR3. CDR3 sequence: CASSLIGHSYNEQYF. Here the CDR3 DNA reads TGTGCCAGCAGTCTAATCGGACACAGTTACAATGAGCAGTACTTC.

The rearrangement joins TRBV20-1 to TRBJ2-7; D gene uncertain. The J call may be faulty, since TRBJ2-4 better matches the DNA end. This CDR3 has 13 amino acids. Germline V gives CDR1 DFQATT, CDR2 SNEGSKA (reference sequence). The CDR3 DNA reads as TGCAGTGCTAGAGACCCATTTTTGTTCATTCAGTACTTC. As protein: CSARDPFLFIQYF.